The source of this T cell receptor beta chain is a study of cytomegalovirus exposure and HLA in healthy donors. Study summary: Earlier sequencing of around 190 million T cells yielded under 120 million unique TCR beta sequences. The Caucasian-associated ancestry cluster held around 81% of some 420 genotyped donors. Whole-study findings and limits: Across all donors, roughly uniform sequencing depth was an assumption of the presence/absence analyses.

Primers included in the PCR were 60 Vbeta and 13 Jbeta primers. This table comes from immunoSEQ multiplex PCR, and its TCRdb copy is limited to in-frame clones, with some not included. The sample data list tens of thousands of clones. V trimming: 3 bases; J trimming: 5 bases; junction bases outside the gene matches: 6. Germline values: CDR1 KGHSH, CDR2 LQKENI. The CDR3 extends over 14 amino acids. As concerns this clone: Antigen: not known.

The V call is TRBV18, the J call TRBJ2-5, with 7 bases fitting TRBD2. Source material: PBMCs. The clonotype comes from a human donor in good health. Here the CDR3 reads CASSPAGVLETQYF. For the CDR3, the DNA is TGTGCCAGCTCACCGGCGGGAGTCTTGGAGACCCAGTACTTC.